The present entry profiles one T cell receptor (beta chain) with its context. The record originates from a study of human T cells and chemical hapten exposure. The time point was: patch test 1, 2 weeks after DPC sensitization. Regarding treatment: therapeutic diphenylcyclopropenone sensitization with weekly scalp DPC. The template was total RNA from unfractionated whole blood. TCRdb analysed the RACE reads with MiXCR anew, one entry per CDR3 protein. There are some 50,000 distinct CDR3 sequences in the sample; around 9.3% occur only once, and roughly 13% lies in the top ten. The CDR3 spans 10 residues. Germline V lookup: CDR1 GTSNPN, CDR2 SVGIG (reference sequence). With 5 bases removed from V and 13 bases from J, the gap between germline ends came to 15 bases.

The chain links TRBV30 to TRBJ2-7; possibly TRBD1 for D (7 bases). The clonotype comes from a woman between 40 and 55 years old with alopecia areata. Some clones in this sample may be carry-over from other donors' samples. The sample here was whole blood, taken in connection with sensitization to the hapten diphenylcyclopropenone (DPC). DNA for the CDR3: TGTGCCTGGGGGGGGACAGCGCACTACTTC. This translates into CAWGGTAHYF.